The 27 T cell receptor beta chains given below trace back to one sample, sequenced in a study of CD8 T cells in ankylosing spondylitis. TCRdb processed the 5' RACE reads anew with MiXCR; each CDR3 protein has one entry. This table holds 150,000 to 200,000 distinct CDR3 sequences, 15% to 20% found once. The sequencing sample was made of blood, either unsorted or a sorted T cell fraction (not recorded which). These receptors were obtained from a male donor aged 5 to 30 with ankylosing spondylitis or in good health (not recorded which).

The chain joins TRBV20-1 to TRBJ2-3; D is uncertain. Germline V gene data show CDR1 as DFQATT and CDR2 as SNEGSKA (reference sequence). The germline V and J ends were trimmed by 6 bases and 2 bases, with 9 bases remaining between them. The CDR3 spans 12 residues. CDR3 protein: CSAPVYTDTQYF. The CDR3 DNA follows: TGCAGTGCCCCAGTATACACAGATACGCAGTATTTT.

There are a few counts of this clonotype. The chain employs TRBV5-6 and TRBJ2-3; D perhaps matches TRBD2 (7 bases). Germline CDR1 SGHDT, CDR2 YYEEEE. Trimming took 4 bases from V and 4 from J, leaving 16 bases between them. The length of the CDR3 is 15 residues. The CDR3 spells CASSLREGGADTQYF. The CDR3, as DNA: TGTGCCAGCAGCCTCCGCGAGGGGGGGGCAGATACGCAGTATTTT.

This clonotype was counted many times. The CDR3 DNA sequence: TGCAGTGCGGTGGACAGGGTTTGGGTCACAGATACGCAGTATTTT. Encoded protein: CSAVDRVWVTDTQYF. V and J are TRBV20-1 and TRBJ2-3, with 8 bases aligning to TRBD1. The CDR3 contains 15 residues. Germline assignment: CDR1 DFQATT and CDR2 SNEGSKA (reference sequence). Germline trimming cut 6 bases from V and 2 bases from J; bases unmatched to any gene: 10.

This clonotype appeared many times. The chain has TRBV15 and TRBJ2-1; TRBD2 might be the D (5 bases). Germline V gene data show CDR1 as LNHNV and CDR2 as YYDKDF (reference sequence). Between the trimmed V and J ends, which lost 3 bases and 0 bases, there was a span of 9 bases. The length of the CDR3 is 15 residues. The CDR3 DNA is TGTGCCACCAGCAGTGCGGGCTTCTCCTACAATGAGCAGTTCTTC. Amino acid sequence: CATSSAGFSYNEQFF.

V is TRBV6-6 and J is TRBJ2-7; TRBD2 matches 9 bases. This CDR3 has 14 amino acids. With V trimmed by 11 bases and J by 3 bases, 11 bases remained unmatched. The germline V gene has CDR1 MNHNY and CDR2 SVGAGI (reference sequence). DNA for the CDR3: TGTGCCGTCCGATGGCGGGAGGGGTACTACGAGCAGTACTTC. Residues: CAVRWREGYYEQYF.

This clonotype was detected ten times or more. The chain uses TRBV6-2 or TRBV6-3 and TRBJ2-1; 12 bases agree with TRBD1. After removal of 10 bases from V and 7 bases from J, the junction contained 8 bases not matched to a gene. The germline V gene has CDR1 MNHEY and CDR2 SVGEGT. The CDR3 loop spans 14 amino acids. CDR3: CATAGQGAGNEQFF. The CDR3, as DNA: TGTGCCACCGCGGGACAGGGGGCTGGTAATGAGCAGTTCTTC.

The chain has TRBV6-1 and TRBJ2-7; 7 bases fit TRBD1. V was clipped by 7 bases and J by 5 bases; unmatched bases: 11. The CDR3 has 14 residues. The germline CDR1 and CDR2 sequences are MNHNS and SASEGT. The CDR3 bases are TGTGCCAGCAATCCCGGGACAGCCAGGGACGAGCAGTACTTC. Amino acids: CASNPGTARDEQYF.

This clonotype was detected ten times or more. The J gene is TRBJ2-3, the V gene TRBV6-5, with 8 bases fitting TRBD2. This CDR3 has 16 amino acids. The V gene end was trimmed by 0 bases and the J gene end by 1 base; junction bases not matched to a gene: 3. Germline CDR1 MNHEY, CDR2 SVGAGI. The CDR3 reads CASSYSPAGGTDTQYF. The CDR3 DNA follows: TGTGCCAGCAGTTACTCCCCAGCGGGAGGCACAGATACGCAGTATTTT.

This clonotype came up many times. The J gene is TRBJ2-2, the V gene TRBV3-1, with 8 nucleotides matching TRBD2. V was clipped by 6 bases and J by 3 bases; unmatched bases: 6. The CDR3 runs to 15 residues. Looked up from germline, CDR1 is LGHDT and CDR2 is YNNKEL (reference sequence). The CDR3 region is CASRPGGLDTGELFF. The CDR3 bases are TGTGCCAGCAGACCGGGAGGGCTGGACACCGGGGAGCTGTTTTTT.

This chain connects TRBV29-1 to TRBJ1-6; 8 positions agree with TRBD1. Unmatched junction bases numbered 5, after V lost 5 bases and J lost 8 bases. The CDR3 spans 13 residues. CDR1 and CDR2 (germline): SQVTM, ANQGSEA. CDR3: CSVRGQGDSPLHF. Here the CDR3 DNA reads TGCAGCGTTAGAGGACAGGGCGATTCACCCCTCCACTTT.

The CDR3 here is CAWGSELAKNIQYF. For the CDR3, the DNA is TGTGCCTGGGGTTCGGAGCTAGCCAAAAACATTCAGTACTTC. The rearrangement uses TRBV30 and TRBJ2-4; D not certain. The V and J ends lost 5 bases and 0 bases respectively, with 11 bases between them. Germline-derived CDR1 and CDR2 are GTSNPN and SVGIG (reference sequence). CDR3 size: 14 residues.

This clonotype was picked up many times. The CDR3 loop is CSAHSGRAPNEQFF. The DNA of the CDR3 is TGCAGTGCACATAGCGGGAGGGCCCCGAATGAGCAGTTCTTC. V and J are TRBV20-1 and TRBJ2-1, with 11 bases identical to TRBD2. Trimming took 6 bases from V and 7 from J; bases not matched to a gene: 8. CDR3 length: 14 amino acids. CDR1 is DFQATT, CDR2 SNEGSKA, per germline (reference sequence).

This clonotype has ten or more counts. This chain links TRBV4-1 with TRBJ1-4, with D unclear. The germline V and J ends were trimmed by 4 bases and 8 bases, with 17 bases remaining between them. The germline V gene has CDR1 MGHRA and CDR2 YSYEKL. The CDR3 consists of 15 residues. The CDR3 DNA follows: TGCGCCAGCAGCCCCTTAGCCGGCCTGAGGGAAAAACTGTTTTTT. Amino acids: CASSPLAGLREKLFF.

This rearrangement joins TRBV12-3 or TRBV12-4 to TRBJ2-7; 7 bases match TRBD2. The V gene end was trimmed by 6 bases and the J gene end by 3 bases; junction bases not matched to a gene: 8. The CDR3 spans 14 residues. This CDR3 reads CASSPGGSRYEQYF. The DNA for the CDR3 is TGTGCCAGCAGCCCAGGCGGGAGCCGCTACGAGCAGTACTTC.

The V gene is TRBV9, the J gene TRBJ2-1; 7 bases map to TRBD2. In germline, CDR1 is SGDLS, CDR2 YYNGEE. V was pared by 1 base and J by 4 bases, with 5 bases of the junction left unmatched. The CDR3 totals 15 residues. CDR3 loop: CASSVRAGEYNEQFF. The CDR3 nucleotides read TGTGCCAGCAGCGTACGGGCGGGGGAATACAATGAGCAGTTCTTC.

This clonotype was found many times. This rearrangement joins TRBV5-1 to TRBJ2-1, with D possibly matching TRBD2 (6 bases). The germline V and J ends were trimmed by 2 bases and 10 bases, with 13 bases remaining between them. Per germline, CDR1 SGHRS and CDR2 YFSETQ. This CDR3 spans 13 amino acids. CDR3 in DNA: TGCGCCAGCAGCTTCCCAGCCGGACTAGAGCAGTTCTTC. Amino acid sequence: CASSFPAGLEQFF.

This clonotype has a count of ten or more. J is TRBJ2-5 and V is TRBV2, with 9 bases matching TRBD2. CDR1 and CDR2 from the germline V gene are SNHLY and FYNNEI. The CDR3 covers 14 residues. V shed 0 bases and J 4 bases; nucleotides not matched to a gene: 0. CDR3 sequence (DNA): TGTGCCAGCAGTGAAGCTAGCGGGAGAGAGACCCAGTACTTC. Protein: CASSEASGRETQYF.

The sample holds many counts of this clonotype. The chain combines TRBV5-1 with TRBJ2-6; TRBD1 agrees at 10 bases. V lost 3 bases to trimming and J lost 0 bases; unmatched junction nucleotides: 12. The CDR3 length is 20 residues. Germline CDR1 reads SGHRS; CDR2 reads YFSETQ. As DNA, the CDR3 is TGCGCCAGCAGCTCCCTCGGGGGGACAGGGGACTTCTCTGGGGCCAACGTCCTGACTTTC. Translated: CASSSLGGTGDFSGANVLTF.

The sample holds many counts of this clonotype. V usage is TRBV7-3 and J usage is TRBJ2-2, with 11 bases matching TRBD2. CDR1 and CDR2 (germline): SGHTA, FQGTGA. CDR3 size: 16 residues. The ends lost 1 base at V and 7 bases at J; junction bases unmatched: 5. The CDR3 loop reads CASSLMLAGGHGELFF. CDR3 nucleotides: TGTGCCAGCAGCTTAATGCTAGCGGGAGGTCACGGGGAGCTGTTTTTT. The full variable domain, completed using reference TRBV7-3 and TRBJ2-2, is GAGVSQTPSNKVTEKGKYVELRCDPISGHTALYWYRQSLGQGPEFLIYFQGTGAADDSGLPNDRFFAVRPEGSVSTLKIQRTERGDSAVYLCASSLMLAGGHGELFFGEGSRLTVL.

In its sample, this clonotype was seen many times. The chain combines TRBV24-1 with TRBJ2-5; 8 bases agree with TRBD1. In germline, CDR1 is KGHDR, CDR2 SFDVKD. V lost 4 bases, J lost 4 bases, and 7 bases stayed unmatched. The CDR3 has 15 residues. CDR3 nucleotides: TGTGCCACCAGTGACCCAGGGGGCGCGGGAGAGACCCAGTACTTC. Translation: CATSDPGGAGETQYF.

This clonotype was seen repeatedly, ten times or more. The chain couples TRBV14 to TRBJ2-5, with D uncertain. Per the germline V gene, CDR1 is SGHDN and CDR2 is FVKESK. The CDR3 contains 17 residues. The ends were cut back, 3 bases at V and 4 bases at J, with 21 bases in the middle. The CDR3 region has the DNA TGTGCCAGCAGCCACCACAAAAGGGCACCGCAGCGAGAGACCCAGTACTTC. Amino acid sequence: CASSHHKRAPQRETQYF. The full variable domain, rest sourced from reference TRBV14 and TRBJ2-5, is EAGVTQFPSHSVIEKGQTVTLRCDPISGHDNLYWYRRVMGKEIKFLLHFVKESKQDESGMPNNRFLAERTGGTYSTLKVQPAELEDSGVYFCASSHHKRAPQRETQYFGPGTRLLVL.

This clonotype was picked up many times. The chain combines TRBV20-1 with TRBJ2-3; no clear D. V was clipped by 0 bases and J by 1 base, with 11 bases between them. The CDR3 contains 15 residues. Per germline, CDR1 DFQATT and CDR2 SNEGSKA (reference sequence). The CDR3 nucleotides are TGCAGTGCTAGAGATCCGGTGTCTGGCACAGATACGCAGTATTTT. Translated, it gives CSARDPVSGTDTQYF.

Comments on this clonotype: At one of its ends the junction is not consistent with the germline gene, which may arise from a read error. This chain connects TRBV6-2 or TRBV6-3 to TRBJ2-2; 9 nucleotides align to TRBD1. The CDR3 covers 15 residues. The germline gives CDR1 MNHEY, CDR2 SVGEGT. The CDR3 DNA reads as TGTCCCAGCAGCCGGGACAGGGTGAACACCGGGGAGCTGTTTTTT. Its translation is CPSSRDRVNTGELFF.

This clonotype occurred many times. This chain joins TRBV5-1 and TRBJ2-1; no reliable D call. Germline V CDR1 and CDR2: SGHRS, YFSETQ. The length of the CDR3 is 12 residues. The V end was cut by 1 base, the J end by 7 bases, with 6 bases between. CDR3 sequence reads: CASSLYPNEQFF. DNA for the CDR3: TGCGCCAGCAGCTTGTACCCGAATGAGCAGTTCTTC.

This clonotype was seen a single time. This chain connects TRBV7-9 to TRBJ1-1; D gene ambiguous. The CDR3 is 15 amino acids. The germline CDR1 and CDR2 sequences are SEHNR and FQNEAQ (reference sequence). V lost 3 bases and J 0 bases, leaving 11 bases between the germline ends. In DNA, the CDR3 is TGTGCCAGCAGCTTTCTGCGAGAAATGAACACTGAAGCTTTCTTT. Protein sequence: CASSFLREMNTEAFF.

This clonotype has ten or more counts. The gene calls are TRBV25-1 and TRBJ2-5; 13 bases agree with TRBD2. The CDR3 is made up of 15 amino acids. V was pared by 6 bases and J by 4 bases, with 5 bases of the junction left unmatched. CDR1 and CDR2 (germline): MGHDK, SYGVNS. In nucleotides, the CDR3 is TGTGCCAGCAGCGGACTAGCGGGAGTAGGAGAGACCCAGTACTTC. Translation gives CASSGLAGVGETQYF.

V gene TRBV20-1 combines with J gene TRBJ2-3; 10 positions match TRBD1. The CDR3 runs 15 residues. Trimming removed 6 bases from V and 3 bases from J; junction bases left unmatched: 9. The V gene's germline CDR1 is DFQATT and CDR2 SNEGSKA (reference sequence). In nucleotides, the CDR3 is TGCAGTGCACCACCCGGGACAGGGGTTACAGATACGCAGTATTTT. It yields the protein CSAPPGTGVTDTQYF.